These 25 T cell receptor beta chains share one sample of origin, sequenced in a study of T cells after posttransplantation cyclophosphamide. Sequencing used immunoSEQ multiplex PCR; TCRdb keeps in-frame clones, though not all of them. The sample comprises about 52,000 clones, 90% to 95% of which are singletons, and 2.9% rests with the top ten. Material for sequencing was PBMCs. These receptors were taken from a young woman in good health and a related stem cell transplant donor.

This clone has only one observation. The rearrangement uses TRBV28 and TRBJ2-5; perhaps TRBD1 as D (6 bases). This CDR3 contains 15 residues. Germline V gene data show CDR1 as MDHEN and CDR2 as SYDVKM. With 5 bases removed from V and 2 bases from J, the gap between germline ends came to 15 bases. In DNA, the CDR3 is TGTGCCAGCAGTCCAATACTCGGACAGCAAGAGACCCAGTACTTC. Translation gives CASSPILGQQETQYF.

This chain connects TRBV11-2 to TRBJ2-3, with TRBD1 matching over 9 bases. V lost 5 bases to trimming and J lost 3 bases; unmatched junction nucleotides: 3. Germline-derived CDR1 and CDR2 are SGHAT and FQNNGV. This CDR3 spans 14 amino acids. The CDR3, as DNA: TGTGCCAGCAGCCAGACAGGGGGGACAGATACGCAGTATTTT. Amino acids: CASSQTGGTDTQYF. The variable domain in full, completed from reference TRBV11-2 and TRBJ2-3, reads EAGVAQSPRYKIIEKRQSVAFWCNPISGHATLYWYQQILGQGPKLLIQFQNNGVVDDSQLPKDRFSAERLKGVDSTLKIQPAKLEDSAVYLCASSQTGGTDTQYFGPGTRLTVL.

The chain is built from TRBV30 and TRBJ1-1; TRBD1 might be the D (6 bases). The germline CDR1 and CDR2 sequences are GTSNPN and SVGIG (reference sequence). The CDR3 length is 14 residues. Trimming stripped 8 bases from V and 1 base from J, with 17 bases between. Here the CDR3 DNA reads TGTGCCGGGACGACGGGGACAACGAACACTGAAGCTTTCTTT. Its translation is CAGTTGTTNTEAFF.

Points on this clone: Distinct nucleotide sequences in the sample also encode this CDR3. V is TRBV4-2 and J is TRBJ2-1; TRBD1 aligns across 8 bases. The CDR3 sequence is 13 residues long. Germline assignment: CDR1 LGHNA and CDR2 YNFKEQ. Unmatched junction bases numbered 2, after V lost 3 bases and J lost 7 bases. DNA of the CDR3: TGTGCCAGCAGCCAGAACAGGGGGAATGAGCAGTTCTTC. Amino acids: CASSQNRGNEQFF.

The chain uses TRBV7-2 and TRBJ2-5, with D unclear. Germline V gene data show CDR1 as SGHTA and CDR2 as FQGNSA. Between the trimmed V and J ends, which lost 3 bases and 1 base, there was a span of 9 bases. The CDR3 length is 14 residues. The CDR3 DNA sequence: TGTGCCAGCAGCTTCACAAGTTCCCAAGAGACCCAGTACTTC. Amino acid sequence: CASSFTSSQETQYF.

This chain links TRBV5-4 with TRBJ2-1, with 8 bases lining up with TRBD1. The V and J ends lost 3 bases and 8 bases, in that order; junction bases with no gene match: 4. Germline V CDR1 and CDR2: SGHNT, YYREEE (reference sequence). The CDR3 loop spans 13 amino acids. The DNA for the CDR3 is TGTGCCAGCAGCTCGGACAGGGTTCATGAGCAGTTCTTC. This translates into CASSSDRVHEQFF.

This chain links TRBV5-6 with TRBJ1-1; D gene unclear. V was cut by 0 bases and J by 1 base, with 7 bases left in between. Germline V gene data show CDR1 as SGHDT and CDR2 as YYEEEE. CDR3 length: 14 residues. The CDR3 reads CASSLASGNTEAFF. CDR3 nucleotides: TGTGCCAGCAGCTTGGCTTCGGGGAACACTGAAGCTTTCTTT. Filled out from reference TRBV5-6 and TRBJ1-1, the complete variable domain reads DAGVTQSPTHLIKTRGQQVTLRCSPKSGHDTVSWYQQALGQGPQFIFQYYEEEERQRGNFPDRFSGHQFPNYSSELNVNALLLGDSALYLCASSLASGNTEAFFGQGTRLTVV.

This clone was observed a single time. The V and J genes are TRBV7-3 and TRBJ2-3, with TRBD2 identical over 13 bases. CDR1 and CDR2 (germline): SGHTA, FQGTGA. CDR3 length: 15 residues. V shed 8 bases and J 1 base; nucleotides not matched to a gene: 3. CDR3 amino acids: CASGGLAGGTDTQYF. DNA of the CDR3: TGTGCCAGCGGCGGACTAGCGGGGGGCACAGATACGCAGTATTTT.

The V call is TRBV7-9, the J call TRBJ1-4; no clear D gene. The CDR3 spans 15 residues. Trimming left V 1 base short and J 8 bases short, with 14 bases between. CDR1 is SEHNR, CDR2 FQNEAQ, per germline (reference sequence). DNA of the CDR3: TGTGCCAGCAGCTTAGAGTCCGGGAAAGGAGAAAAACTGTTTTTT. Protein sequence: CASSLESGKGEKLFF. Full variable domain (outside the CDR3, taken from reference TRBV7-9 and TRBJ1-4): DTGVSQNPRHKITKRGQNVTFRCDPISEHNRLYWYRQTLGQGPEFLTYFQNEAQLEKSRLLSDRFSAERPKGSFSTLEIQRTEQGDSAMYLCASSLESGKGEKLFFGSGTQLSVL.

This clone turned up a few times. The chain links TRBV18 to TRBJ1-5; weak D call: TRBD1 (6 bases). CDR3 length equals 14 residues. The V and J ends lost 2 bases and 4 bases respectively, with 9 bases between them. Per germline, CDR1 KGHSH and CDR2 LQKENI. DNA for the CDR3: TGTGCCAGCTCACCAACACAGGGAAATCAGCCCCAGCATTTT. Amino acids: CASSPTQGNQPQHF.

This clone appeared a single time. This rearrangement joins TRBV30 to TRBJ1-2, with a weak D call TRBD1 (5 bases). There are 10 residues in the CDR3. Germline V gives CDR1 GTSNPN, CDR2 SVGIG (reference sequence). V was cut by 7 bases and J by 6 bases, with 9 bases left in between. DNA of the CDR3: TGTGCCTCCCAGGACAATGGCTACACCTTC. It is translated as CASQDNGYTF.

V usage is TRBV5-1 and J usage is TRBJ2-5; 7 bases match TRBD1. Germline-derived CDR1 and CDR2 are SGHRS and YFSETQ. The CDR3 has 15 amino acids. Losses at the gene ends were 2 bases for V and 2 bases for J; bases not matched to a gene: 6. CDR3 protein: CASSLSPGGQETQYF. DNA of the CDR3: TGCGCCAGCAGCTTAAGTCCAGGGGGTCAAGAGACCCAGTACTTC.

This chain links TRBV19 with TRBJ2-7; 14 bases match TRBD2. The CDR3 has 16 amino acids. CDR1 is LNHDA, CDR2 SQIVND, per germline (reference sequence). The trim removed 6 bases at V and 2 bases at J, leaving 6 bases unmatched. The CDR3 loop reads CASSGTSGGLPYEQYF. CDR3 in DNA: TGTGCCAGTAGCGGGACTAGCGGGGGACTGCCCTACGAGCAGTACTTC.

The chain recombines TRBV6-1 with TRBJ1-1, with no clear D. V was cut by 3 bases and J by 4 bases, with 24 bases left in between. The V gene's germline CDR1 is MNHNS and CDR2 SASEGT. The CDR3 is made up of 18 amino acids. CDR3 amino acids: CASSDLRRAGTGVTEAFF. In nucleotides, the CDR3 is TGTGCCAGCAGTGACCTCAGGAGGGCAGGTACGGGAGTCACTGAAGCTTTCTTT.

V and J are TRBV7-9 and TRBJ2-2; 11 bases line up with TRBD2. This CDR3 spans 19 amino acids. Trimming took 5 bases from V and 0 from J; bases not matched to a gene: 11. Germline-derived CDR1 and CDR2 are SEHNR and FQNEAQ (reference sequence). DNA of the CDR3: TGTGCCAGCAGCCCCACTCTTATAGCGGGGGGGACGAACACCGGGGAGCTGTTTTTT. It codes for CASSPTLIAGGTNTGELFF.

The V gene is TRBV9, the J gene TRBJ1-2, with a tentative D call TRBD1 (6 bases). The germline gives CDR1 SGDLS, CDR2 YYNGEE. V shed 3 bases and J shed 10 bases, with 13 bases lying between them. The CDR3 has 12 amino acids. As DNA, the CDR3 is TGTGCCAGCAGCGGGGACAAGGTTCACTACACCTTC. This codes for CASSGDKVHYTF.

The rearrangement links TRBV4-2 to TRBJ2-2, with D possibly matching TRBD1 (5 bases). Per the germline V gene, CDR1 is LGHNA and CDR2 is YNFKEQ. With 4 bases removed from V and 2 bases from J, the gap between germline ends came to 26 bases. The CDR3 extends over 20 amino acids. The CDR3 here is CASSREGPPTLDRNTGELFF. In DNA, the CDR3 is TGTGCCAGCAGCCGAGAAGGCCCTCCAACCCTCGACAGAAACACCGGGGAGCTGTTTTTT.

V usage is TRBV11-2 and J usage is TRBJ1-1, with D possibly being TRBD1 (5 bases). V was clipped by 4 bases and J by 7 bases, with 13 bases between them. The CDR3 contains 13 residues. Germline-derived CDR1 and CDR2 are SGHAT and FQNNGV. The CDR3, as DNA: TGTGCCAGCAGCTCCAGGGTCCTCGGTGAAGCTTTCTTT. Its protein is CASSSRVLGEAFF.

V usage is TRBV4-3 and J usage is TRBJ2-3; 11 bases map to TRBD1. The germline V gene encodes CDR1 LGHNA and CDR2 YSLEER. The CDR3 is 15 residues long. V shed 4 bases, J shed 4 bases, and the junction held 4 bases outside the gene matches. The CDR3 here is CASSLGTGGSDTQYF. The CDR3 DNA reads TGCGCCAGCAGCCTCGGGACAGGGGGATCAGATACGCAGTATTTT.

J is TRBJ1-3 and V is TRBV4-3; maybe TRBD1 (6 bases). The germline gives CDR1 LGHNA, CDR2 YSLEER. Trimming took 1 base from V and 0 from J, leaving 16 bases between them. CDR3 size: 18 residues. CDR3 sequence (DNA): TGCGCCAGCAGCCAAGGGTACTACAGGGAAAACTCTGGAAACACCATATATTTT. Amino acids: CASSQGYYRENSGNTIYF.

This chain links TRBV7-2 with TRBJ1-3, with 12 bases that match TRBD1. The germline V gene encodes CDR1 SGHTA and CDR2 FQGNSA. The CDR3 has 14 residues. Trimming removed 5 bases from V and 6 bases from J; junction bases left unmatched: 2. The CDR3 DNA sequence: TGTGCCAGCAGCCCGGGACAGGGGGCAAACACCATATATTTT. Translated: CASSPGQGANTIYF.

In nucleotides, the CDR3 is TGTGCCAGCAGCTTAGCCGGTAGGGCGGGCCCAAGGGAGACCCAGTACTTC. Protein: CASSLAGRAGPRETQYF. The rearrangement uses TRBV7-2 and TRBJ2-5; D perhaps matches TRBD2 (5 bases). This CDR3 has 17 amino acids. V dropped 0 bases and J dropped 5 bases, with 19 bases sitting between them. The germline V gene encodes CDR1 SGHTA and CDR2 FQGNSA.

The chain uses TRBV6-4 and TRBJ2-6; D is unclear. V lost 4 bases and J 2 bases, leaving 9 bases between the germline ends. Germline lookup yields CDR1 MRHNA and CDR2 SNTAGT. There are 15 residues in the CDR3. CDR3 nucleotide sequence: TGTGCCAGCAGTGCGGAGTTTGCTGGGGCCAACGTCCTGACTTTC. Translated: CASSAEFAGANVLTF.

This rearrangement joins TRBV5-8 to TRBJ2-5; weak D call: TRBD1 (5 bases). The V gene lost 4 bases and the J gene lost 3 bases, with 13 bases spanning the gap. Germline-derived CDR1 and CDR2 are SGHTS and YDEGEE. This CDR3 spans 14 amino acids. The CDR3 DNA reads TGTGCCAGCAGCGCGCACAGGAACAAAGAGACCCAGTACTTC. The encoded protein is CASSAHRNKETQYF.

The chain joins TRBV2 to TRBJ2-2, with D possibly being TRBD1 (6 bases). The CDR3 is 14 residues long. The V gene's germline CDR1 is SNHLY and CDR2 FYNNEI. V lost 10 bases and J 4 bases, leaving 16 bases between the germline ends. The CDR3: CATYWGPGTGELFF. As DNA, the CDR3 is TGTGCCACCTACTGGGGGCCGGGCACCGGGGAGCTGTTTTTT.